This T cell receptor beta chain was identified in a study of T-cell reconstitution after alpha-beta-depleted transplantation in children. The CDR3 is 14 amino acids. V gave up 6 bases and J gave up 7 bases; unmatched junction bases: 9. Germline assignment: CDR1 MNHNS and CDR2 SASEGT. For TCRbeta, the library was prepared with unique molecular identifiers. In TCRdb, the PCR reads were re-called with MiXCR into one record per CDR3 protein. The sample carries hundreds of thousands of distinct CDR3 sequences, 9.9% recorded once. The source material was PBMCs from the stem cell graft donor, sampled from the stem cell graft. The clonotype comes from a human donor who donated a stem cell graft to a child with SCID. The chain is built from TRBV6-1 and TRBJ1-5; 7 bases match TRBD1. Written as DNA, the CDR3 is TGTGCCAGCAGCCCGGGACAGTATCAACAGCCCCAGCATTTT. Encoded protein: CASSPGQYQQPQHF.